This T cell receptor (beta chain) was profiled in a study of T cells after yellow fever vaccination. This clonotype was observed at least ten times. MiXCR was run by TCRdb on the 5' RACE reads, yielding one entry per CDR3 protein. Of over 35,000 distinct CDR3 sequences listed, just under 6.5% are singletons. Looked up from germline, CDR1 is SQVTM and CDR2 is ANQGSEA. V lost 6 bases, J lost 4 bases, and 24 bases lay in between. The CDR3 loop spans 16 amino acids. Material: PBMCs, either bulk or a sorted T-cell subset (CD4+, CD8+, memory, or dextramer-sorted; not recorded which), obtained 45 days after the yellow fever booster vaccination. The sequence was collected from a young man who received the YFV17D yellow fever vaccine. The rearrangement joins TRBV29-1 to TRBJ2-5; D might be TRBD2 (7 bases). The CDR3 DNA is TGCAGCGTCGCGACAATAAGCGGGAAGGGGGGAGAGACCCAGTACTTC. Protein: CSVATISGKGGETQYF.